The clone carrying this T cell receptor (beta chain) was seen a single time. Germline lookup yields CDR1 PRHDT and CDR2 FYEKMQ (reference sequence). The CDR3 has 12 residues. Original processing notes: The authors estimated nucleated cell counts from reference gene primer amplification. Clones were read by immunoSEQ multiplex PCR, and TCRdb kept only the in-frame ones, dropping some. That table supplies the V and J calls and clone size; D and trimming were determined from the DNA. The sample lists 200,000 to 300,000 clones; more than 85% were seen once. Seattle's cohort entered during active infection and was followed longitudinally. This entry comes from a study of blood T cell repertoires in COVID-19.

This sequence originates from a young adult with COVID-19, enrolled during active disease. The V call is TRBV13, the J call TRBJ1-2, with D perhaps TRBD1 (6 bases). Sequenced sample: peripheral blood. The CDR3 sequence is CARGQDPYGYTF. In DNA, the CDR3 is TGTGCGCGGGGGCAGGACCCCTATGGCTACACCTTC.